The 22 T cell receptor beta chains listed next were all sequenced from one sample in a study of blood T cell repertoires in COVID-19. Sequencing was performed with immunoSEQ multiplex PCR; in TCRdb, only in-frame clones are kept and a portion is missing. Of some 66,000 clones in the sample, approximately 86% were seen once. Sequencing was performed on peripheral blood. These receptors came from a man aged 55 to 69 with acute or convalescent COVID-19.

This sequence joins TRBV7-2 and TRBJ2-7; 9 nucleotides match TRBD1. Trimming took 5 bases from V and 7 from J; bases not matched to a gene: 12. The CDR3 is 15 residues long. Germline CDR1 is SGHTA and CDR2 is FQGNSA. CDR3 sequence reads: CASSTTGTGSGEQYF. The CDR3 DNA reads as TGTGCCAGCAGCACAACCGGGACAGGGTCTGGGGAGCAGTACTTC.

The chain has TRBV24-1 and TRBJ2-3; 10 bases are shared with TRBD2. CDR1 is KGHDR and CDR2 is SFDVKD in the germline V gene. The junction had 9 bases not matched to a gene; V was cut back by 0 bases and J by 1 base. CDR3 size: 19 residues. CDR3: CATSDLQRGLAGGTDTQYF. For the CDR3, the DNA is TGTGCCACCAGTGATTTGCAGCGGGGCCTAGCGGGGGGCACAGATACGCAGTATTTT.

This clone occurred a few times. The J gene is TRBJ2-5, the V gene TRBV7-9, with a tentative D call TRBD2 (5 bases). The CDR3 is 14 residues long. V dropped 5 bases and J dropped 5 bases, with 15 bases sitting between them. Germline CDR1 reads SEHNR; CDR2 reads FQNEAQ (reference sequence). The CDR3 bases are TGTGCCAGCAGCGCGGCGGGCCTTGTTGAGACCCAGTACTTC. It encodes CASSAAGLVETQYF.

The chain is built from TRBV6-5 and TRBJ2-7; 10 positions agree with TRBD2. CDR3 length: 15 amino acids. The V segment lost 4 bases and the J segment 2 bases; nucleotides outside the gene matches: 5. From germline, CDR1 is MNHEY and CDR2 SVGAGI. The CDR3 DNA is TGTGCCAGCAGTTCCGACCTAGCGGGGGCCTACGAGCAGTACTTC. Translated: CASSSDLAGAYEQYF.

CDR3 sequence (DNA): TGTGCCAGCAGCTCCGGACAGGGGAAAAACATTCAGTACTTC. Translated, it gives CASSSGQGKNIQYF. This chain links TRBV7-2 with TRBJ2-4; 9 bases match TRBD1. V dropped 4 bases and J dropped 4; count of bases not matched to a gene: 2. Germline V gene lookup returns CDR1 SGHTA and CDR2 FQGNSA. The CDR3 extends over 14 amino acids.

The chain employs TRBV2 and TRBJ1-5, with a weak D call TRBD1 (5 bases). Trimming cost V 2 bases and J 5 bases, with 16 bases left between them. The germline CDR1 and CDR2 sequences are SNHLY and FYNNEI. The CDR3 consists of 16 residues. As DNA, the CDR3 is TGTGCCAGCAGTGAAATCAGGGTAAATAGTGATCAGCCCCAGCATTTT. Encoded protein: CASSEIRVNSDQPQHF.

The CDR3 sequence is CASSPGTQRFGETQYF. The CDR3 coding sequence is TGTGCCAGCTCACCGGGCACTCAGCGGTTTGGCGAGACCCAGTACTTC. The chain uses TRBV18 and TRBJ2-5; a possible D gene is TRBD2 (5 bases). Germline values: CDR1 KGHSH, CDR2 LQKENI. The CDR3 consists of 16 residues. Trimming took off 3 bases at V and 5 bases at J, with 19 bases between the two ends.

The chain employs TRBV30 and TRBJ1-2; D possibly corresponds to TRBD1 (6 bases). The CDR3 is made up of 12 amino acids. Trimming took off 4 bases at V and 0 bases at J, with 6 bases between the two ends. Germline CDR1 GTSNPN, CDR2 SVGIG (reference sequence). CDR3: CAWTGANYGYTF. Written as DNA, the CDR3 is TGTGCCTGGACAGGGGCTAACTATGGCTACACCTTC.

The chain recombines TRBV7-9 with TRBJ1-4; TRBD1 agrees at 9 bases. There are 16 residues in the CDR3. Germline V CDR1 and CDR2: SEHNR, FQNEAQ (reference sequence). Unmatched junction bases numbered 2, after V lost 1 base and J lost 2 bases. The CDR3 is CASSLGTGETNEKLFF. In DNA, the CDR3 is TGTGCCAGCAGCTTAGGGACAGGGGAGACTAATGAAAAACTGTTTTTT.

This clone was counted a few times. The chain uses TRBV5-8 and TRBJ2-2; D is possibly TRBD1 (6 bases). Trimming removed 6 bases at V and 0 bases at J, with 9 bases between. This CDR3 is built from 14 residues. Germline CDR1 is SGHTS and CDR2 is YDEGEE. CDR3: CASTTGPNTGELFF. The CDR3 DNA is TGTGCCAGCACCACAGGGCCGAACACCGGGGAGCTGTTTTTT. The variable domain in full, with the rest retrieved from reference TRBV5-8 and TRBJ2-2, is EAGVTQSPTHLIKTRGQQATLRCSPISGHTSVYWYQQALGLGLQFLLWYDEGEERNRGNFPPRFSGRQFPNYSSELNVNALELEDSALYLCASTTGPNTGELFFGEGSRLTVL.

The CDR3 is CASSAGQGSGYTF. As DNA, the CDR3 is TGTGCCAGCAGCGCGGGACAGGGTTCTGGCTACACCTTC. The rearrangement joins TRBV3-1 (or the pseudogene TRBV3-2) to TRBJ1-2; 9 bases align to TRBD1. From germline, CDR1 is LGHDT and CDR2 YNNKEL (reference sequence). This CDR3 is built from 13 residues. V shed 5 bases, J shed 7 bases, and the junction held 5 bases outside the gene matches.

This clone was seen only a few times. This rearrangement joins TRBV30 to TRBJ1-2; D remains ambiguous. V was trimmed by 4 bases and J by 8 bases, leaving 14 bases between them. This CDR3 is built from 12 residues. CDR1 GTSNPN and CDR2 SVGIG come from the germline V gene (reference sequence). CDR3 in DNA: TGTGCCTGGAAGCCTAACCTTAGAGGCTACACCTTC. Encoded protein: CAWKPNLRGYTF.

The V gene is TRBV11-3, the J gene TRBJ1-6; D not certain. Germline assignment: CDR1 SGHNT and CDR2 YENEEA. V was cut by 1 base and J by 18 bases, with 16 bases left in between. This CDR3 region has 13 residues. The CDR3 coding sequence is TGTGCCAGCAGCTTAGTTGGGCAGACACCACACCACTTT. Translating it yields CASSLVGQTPHHF.

This clone has just one count. V usage is TRBV7-2 and J usage is TRBJ1-6, with 9 bases fitting TRBD1. This CDR3 has 14 residues. Germline V CDR1 and CDR2: SGHTA, FQGNSA. The junction had 9 bases not matched to a gene; V was cut back by 4 bases and J by 14 bases. CDR3 DNA: TGTGCCAGCAGCTATCGGACAGGGGATTCGGCCCTCCACTTT. Protein: CASSYRTGDSALHF.

With respect to this clone: At one end the junction does not follow the germline gene, possibly because of a read error. The chain carries TRBV6-5 and TRBJ2-2; 7 bases are a match to TRBD2. Germline-derived CDR1 and CDR2 are MNHEY and SVGAGI. The length of the CDR3 is 15 residues. CDR3: CASSPREGNSGELFF. The CDR3 nucleotides are TGTGCCAGCAGCCCCAGGGAGGGGAACTCCGGGGAGCTGTTTTTT.

This chain links TRBV6-5 with TRBJ1-2, with TRBD1 as a possible D gene (6 bases). The V end lost 4 bases, the J end lost 7 bases, and 16 bases lay between the germline ends. The CDR3 totals 14 residues. Per germline, CDR1 MNHEY and CDR2 SVGAGI. DNA of the CDR3: TGTGCCAGCAGTTCCCTTACAGGGTTGAGTGGCTACACCTTC. Protein sequence: CASSSLTGLSGYTF.

V gene TRBV19 combines with J gene TRBJ1-6; no definite D call. The CDR3 runs to 13 residues. Germline V gene sequence: CDR1 LNHDA, CDR2 SQIVND (reference sequence). The germline V and J ends were trimmed by 1 base and 6 bases, with 4 bases remaining between them. The CDR3 sequence is CASSIVGNSPLHF. In nucleotides, the CDR3 is TGTGCCAGTAGTATAGTCGGTAATTCACCCCTCCACTTT.

The chain has TRBV12-3 or TRBV12-4 and TRBJ1-5; TRBD1 is a possible D gene (5 bases). This CDR3 has 12 amino acids. V was trimmed by 5 bases and J by 9 bases, leaving 11 bases between them. DNA of the CDR3: TGTGCCAGCAGTAAGGGGCTAGGGCCCCAGCATTTT. Residues: CASSKGLGPQHF.

The genes are TRBV27 and TRBJ2-3; D gene uncertain. Trimming removed 3 bases from V and 5 bases from J, with 9 bases in between. The CDR3 is 13 residues long. Germline values: CDR1 MNHEY, CDR2 SMNVEV (reference sequence). The chain's CDR3 is CASSFGRRDTQYF. In DNA, the CDR3 is TGTGCCAGCAGTTTTGGTAGGAGAGATACGCAGTATTTT.

The chain is built from TRBV15 and TRBJ2-7; D possibly corresponds to TRBD1 (6 bases). V gave up 0 bases and J gave up 4 bases, with 7 bases separating them. The CDR3 sequence is 13 residues long. Germline loops: CDR1 LNHNV, CDR2 YYDKDF (reference sequence). CDR3 sequence reads: CATSRERGYEQYV. Written as DNA, the CDR3 is TGTGCCACCAGCAGAGAGAGGGGGTACGAGCAGTACGTC.

This CDR3 reads CAWSTTGVTGELFF. The CDR3 nucleotides read TGTGCCTGGAGTACAACAGGGGTGACCGGGGAGCTGTTTTTT. The chain recombines TRBV30 with TRBJ2-2; the match to TRBD1 covers 7 bases. The ends lost 2 bases at V and 5 bases at J; junction bases unmatched: 5. The CDR3 covers 14 residues. Germline values: CDR1 GTSNPN, CDR2 SVGIG (reference sequence).

The genes are TRBV6-6 and TRBJ1-6; D not certain. CDR3 size: 16 residues. V was clipped by 7 bases and J by 7 bases, with 20 bases between them. Germline lookup yields CDR1 MNHNY and CDR2 SVGAGI (reference sequence). CDR3 bases: TGTGCCAGCAAAGGAGAATCGGCGGGGAAAAATTCACCCCTCCACTTT. This codes for CASKGESAGKNSPLHF.